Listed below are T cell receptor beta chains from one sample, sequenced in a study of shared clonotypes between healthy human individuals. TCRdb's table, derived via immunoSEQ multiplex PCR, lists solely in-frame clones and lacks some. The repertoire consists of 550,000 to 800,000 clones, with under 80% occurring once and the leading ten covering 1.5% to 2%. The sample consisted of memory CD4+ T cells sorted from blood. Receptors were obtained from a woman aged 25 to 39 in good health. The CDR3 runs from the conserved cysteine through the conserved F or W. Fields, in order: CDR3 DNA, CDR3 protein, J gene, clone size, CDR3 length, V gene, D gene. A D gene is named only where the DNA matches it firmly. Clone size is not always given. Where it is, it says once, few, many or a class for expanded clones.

TGTGCCAGCTCCCGGGTTGGAGCGAACTATGGCTACACCTTC,CASSRVGANYGYTF,TRBJ1-2,NA,14,TRBV27,NA
TGCGCCAGCAGCTTTCTAGCGGTTACAGATACGCAGTATTTT,CASSFLAVTDTQYF,TRBJ2-3,NA,14,TRBV5-1,TRBD2
TGTGCCAGCAGTCTGGGACGGGACTACCTAGACAATGAGCAGTTCTTC,CASSLGRDYLDNEQFF,TRBJ2-1,NA,16,TRBV11-2,TRBD2
TGTGCCAGCAGCCCCTCCGGGACAGTATACTACGAGCAGTACTTC,CASSPSGTVYYEQYF,TRBJ2-7,NA,15,TRBV12-2,NA
TGTGCCAGCAGCCGGACAGGCTCTGGAAACACCATATATTTT,CASSRTGSGNTIYF,TRBJ1-3,NA,14,TRBV7-2,TRBD1
TGCGCCAGCAGCCAACCCGGACAGGGTTTCATCGGGGAGCTGTTTTTT,CASSQPGQGFIGELFF,TRBJ2-2,NA,16,TRBV4-1,TRBD1
TGTGCCTGGAGTGGTGACAGGGTACCGACTAATGAAAAACTGTTTTTT,CAWSGDRVPTNEKLFF,TRBJ1-4,few,16,TRBV30,TRBD1
TGTGCCAGCAGCTCTGGACTAGTGCGAGTCGATGAGCAGTTCTTC,CASSSGLVRVDEQFF,TRBJ2-1,NA,15,TRBV7-2,TRBD2
TGTGCCAGCAGCTCGTTCATCCAGACCCAGTACTTC,CASSSFIQTQYF,TRBJ2-5,NA,12,TRBV5-6,NA
TGCGCCAGCAGCCCAATCCGTTGGAGCCCCAAAAACATTCAGTACTTC,CASSPIRWSPKNIQYF,TRBJ2-4,NA,16,TRBV23-1,NA
TGTGCCGCGTCAGTGGAGCCGGGACGTGTGGAGACCCAGTACTTC,CAASVEPGRVETQYF,TRBJ2-5,NA,15,TRBV28,NA
TGTGCCAGCAGCAAAGCGCCAGGTTACACCATATATTTT,CASSKAPGYTIYF,TRBJ1-3,NA,13,TRBV21-1,NA
TGTGCCAGCAGCTCGTCGAGCGGAAACACAGATACGCAGTATTTT,CASSSSSGNTDTQYF,TRBJ2-3,NA,15,TRBV11-2,NA
TGCGCCAGCAGCCAAGATCGGGGCAGGGACTCTGGGGCCAACGTCCTGACTTTC,CASSQDRGRDSGANVLTF,TRBJ2-6,NA,18,TRBV4-1,NA
TGTGCCAGCAGTGCCTCTGGACGGCTTAATGAAAAACTGTTTTTT,CASSASGRLNEKLFF,TRBJ1-4,NA,15,TRBV2,NA
TGTGCCAGCAGTGATCAAGCGGAGCGCACAGATACGCAGTATTTT,CASSDQAERTDTQYF,TRBJ2-3,few,15,TRBV25-1,NA
TGTGCCAGCAGCCGGGATGGTACCTACGAGCAGTACTTC,CASSRDGTYEQYF,TRBJ2-7,once,13,TRBV6-5,NA
TGTGCCAGCAGCTTAATAGCGGGAGGCGGCTACGAGCAGTACTTC,CASSLIAGGGYEQYF,TRBJ2-7,NA,15,TRBV7-7,TRBD2
TGCGCCAGCAGCTTGATTCCAGAGACCCAGTACTTC,CASSLIPETQYF,TRBJ2-5,NA,12,TRBV5-1,NA
TGTGCCAGCAGTTACGACATAGGCCGTGTGGGCTACACCTTC,CASSYDIGRVGYTF,TRBJ1-2,NA,14,TRBV6-6,NA
TGTGCCAGCAGTGAAATCGGGGGAAAACTGTTTTTT,CASSEIGGKLFF,TRBJ1-4,NA,12,TRBV6-1,NA
TGTGCCAGCAGCTCTCTCTCCTACGAGCAGTACTTC,CASSSLSYEQYF,TRBJ2-7,NA,12,TRBV7-2,NA
TGCGCCAGCAGCTTGGTGGCGGGGGATAGCACAGATACGCAGTATTTT,CASSLVAGDSTDTQYF,TRBJ2-3,NA,16,TRBV5-1,TRBD2
TGTGCCAGCAGTTACTCTGGCGTCGGGGTGTACGAGCAGTACTTC,CASSYSGVGVYEQYF,TRBJ2-7,NA,15,TRBV6-9,NA
TGTGCCAGCAGGAGTCAGGAGGTTGAGCAGTTCTTC,CASRSQEVEQFF,TRBJ2-1,NA,12,TRBV6-5,NA
TGTGCCAGCAGCTCGGACAGTAACACTGAAGCTTTCTTT,CASSSDSNTEAFF,TRBJ1-1,NA,13,TRBV7-3,NA
TGTGCCTGGAGTGTACTTCCCTACCAAGAGACCCAGTACTTC,CAWSVLPYQETQYF,TRBJ2-5,NA,14,TRBV30,NA
TGTGCCAGCAGCGTAGGCGGTGTGGCCACCGGGGAGCTGTTTTTT,CASSVGGVATGELFF,TRBJ2-2,NA,15,TRBV9,NA
TGTGCCAGCAGCTTTAGCTATGGTATAACAGGGCGGGACGAGCAGTACTTC,CASSFSYGITGRDEQYF,TRBJ2-7,NA,17,TRBV5-6,NA